These 11 T cell receptor beta chains were all obtained from the same sample, sequenced in a study of T cells in localized non-small cell lung cancer. Method: immunoSEQ multiplex PCR; TCRdb's copy keeps in-frame clones and lacks some. The sample holds about 53,000 clones; approximately 83% are singletons and the top ten take about a sixth. Here the sequenced sample was peripheral blood mononuclear cells, taken before any cancer treatment. These receptors were collected from a man aged 40 to 70 with stage III lung adenocarcinoma.

The chain joins TRBV14 to TRBJ1-5; 7 nucleotides align to TRBD1. CDR3 length: 16 amino acids. Germline-derived CDR1 and CDR2 are SGHDN and FVKESK. Trimming cost V 0 bases and J 6 bases; bases outside gene matches: 8. The DNA for the CDR3 is TGTGCCAGCAGCCAAGAAAGAAGGGGGCGTATTCAGCCCCAGCATTTT. This sequence encodes CASSQERRGRIQPQHF. Variable domain in full (rest from reference TRBV14 and TRBJ1-5): EAGVTQFPSHSVIEKGQTVTLRCDPISGHDNLYWYRRVMGKEIKFLLHFVKESKQDESGMPNNRFLAERTGGTYSTLKVQPAELEDSGVYFCASSQERRGRIQPQHFGDGTRLSIL.

V gene TRBV29-1 combines with J gene TRBJ2-7; D may be TRBD1 (6 bases). Deletions cut 7 bases from V and 3 bases from J, with 13 bases between. From germline, CDR1 is SQVTM and CDR2 ANQGSEA. This CDR3 region has 12 residues. The CDR3 spells CSAEDRNYEQYF. The DNA for the CDR3 is TGCAGCGCTGAGGACAGAAACTACGAGCAGTACTTC.

The rearrangement uses TRBV30 and TRBJ1-4; tentatively, D is TRBD1 (6 bases). V lost 0 bases to trimming and J lost 1 base, with 6 bases between them. CDR3 length: 14 amino acids. The germline V gene has CDR1 GTSNPN and CDR2 SVGIG (reference sequence). In DNA form, the CDR3 reads TGTGCCTGGAGTGTGGGACAAACTAATGAAAAACTGTTTTTT. As protein: CAWSVGQTNEKLFF.

The rearrangement joins TRBV7-9 to TRBJ1-1; D gene uncertain. This CDR3 is 12 amino acids long. Looked up from germline, CDR1 is SEHNR and CDR2 is FQNEAQ (reference sequence). Trimming took 0 bases from V and 8 from J, leaving 7 bases between them. The CDR3 DNA reads as TGTGCCAGCAGCTTAGCACAGAACGAAGCTTTCTTT. This gives the protein CASSLAQNEAFF.

J is TRBJ1-2 and V is TRBV5-5, with D perhaps TRBD1 (6 bases). V was clipped by 0 bases and J by 7 bases, with 19 bases between them. CDR3 size: 16 residues. Germline lookup yields CDR1 SGHKS and CDR2 YYEKEE (reference sequence). The CDR3 DNA is TGTGCCAGCAGCTTGGGGTCAACAGGGATACAATCTGGCTACACCTTC. This sequence encodes CASSLGSTGIQSGYTF.

The chain combines TRBV18 with TRBJ1-5; D unclear. This CDR3 has 14 residues. CDR1 and CDR2 (germline): KGHSH, LQKENI. The V gene lost 3 bases and the J gene lost 1 base, with 7 bases spanning the gap. The CDR3 DNA sequence: TGTGCCAGCTCACCCTCCCGGAGCAATCAGCCCCAGCATTTT. Translating it yields CASSPSRSNQPQHF.

This rearrangement joins TRBV4-2 to TRBJ2-1; D is unclear. Trimming cost V 2 bases and J 0 bases, with 8 bases left between them. Germline CDR1 LGHNA, CDR2 YNFKEQ. There are 15 residues in the CDR3. CDR3 in amino acids: CASSQKLSSYNEQFF. CDR3 coding DNA: TGTGCCAGCAGCCAAAAATTGAGCTCCTACAATGAGCAGTTCTTC.

The CDR3 loop reads CASSYDQGANSPLHF. Here the CDR3 DNA reads TGTGCCAGCAGTTACGACCAGGGGGCTAATTCACCCCTCCACTTT. This rearrangement joins TRBV6-5 to TRBJ1-6; TRBD1 aligns across 8 bases. CDR1 and CDR2 (germline): MNHEY, SVGAGI. V shed 2 bases and J 6 bases; nucleotides not matched to a gene: 3. The CDR3 length is 15 residues.

J is TRBJ2-7 and V is TRBV4-3, with 8 bases identical to TRBD1. V gave up 0 bases and J gave up 2 bases; unmatched junction bases: 3. The CDR3 extends over 15 amino acids. Germline V gene sequence: CDR1 LGHNA, CDR2 YSLEER. The CDR3 sequence: CASSQEPGQAYEQYF. CDR3 DNA: TGCGCCAGCAGCCAAGAACCGGGACAGGCCTACGAGCAGTACTTC.

This CDR3 is CASSIRRTNEKLFF. CDR3 coding DNA: TGTGCCAGCAGCATTCGCCGGACTAATGAAAAACTGTTTTTT. The chain is built from TRBV7-2 and TRBJ1-4; D unresolved. CDR3 length: 14 amino acids. CDR1 is SGHTA and CDR2 is FQGNSA in the germline V gene. Trimming left V 5 bases short and J 2 bases short, with 9 bases between.

V gene TRBV5-6 combines with J gene TRBJ1-5; 8 positions agree with TRBD1. This CDR3 comprises 15 residues. Trimming cost V 3 bases and J 1 base; bases outside gene matches: 3. Germline lookup yields CDR1 SGHDT and CDR2 YYEEEE. The CDR3 bases are TGTGCCAGCAGCTCGGGACAGGCCAGCAATCAGCCCCAGCATTTT. This sequence encodes CASSSGQASNQPQHF.